This T cell receptor (beta chain) is from a study of blood T cell repertoires in COVID-19. The wider study: Acute and convalescent COVID-19 specimens originated in the United States, Italy and Spain. Nucleic acid was either cDNA or gDNA, and it came from T cells, B-cell-depleted T cells, or PBMCs.

V lost 7 bases and J lost 0; bases outside the gene matches: 11. The V gene's germline CDR1 is GTSNPN and CDR2 SVGIG (reference sequence). The CDR3 sequence is 15 residues long. Source study methods: Scientists estimated how many nucleated cells there were by amplifying reference gene primers. TCRdb keeps only in-frame clones here, not all; method: immunoSEQ multiplex PCR. V, J and clone size derive from that table, while D and trimming were established from the DNA sequence. This sample has 95,000 to 150,000 clones; 71% occur once, and the top ten carry more than 0.75%. The specimen was peripheral blood. The chain is built from TRBV30 and TRBJ2-5, with TRBD1 identical over 7 bases. The sequence came from a human donor with acute or convalescent COVID-19. The donor label of this sample is uncertain. CDR3 sequence reads: CALVPGQTYQETQYF. As DNA, the CDR3 is TGTGCCTTGGTTCCGGGACAGACGTACCAAGAGACCCAGTACTTC.